The 7 T cell receptor beta chains listed next were all sequenced from one sample in a study of T cell changes during pregnancy in multiple sclerosis. Sequencing used immunoSEQ multiplex PCR; TCRdb keeps in-frame clones, though not all of them. The sample lists 30,000 to 40,000 clones; around nine tenths were seen once. This material consisted of CD8+ T cells from peripheral blood mononuclear cells, taken in the first trimester of pregnancy. The receptors stem from a female donor with multiple sclerosis, enrolled in a pregnancy study.

V is TRBV5-5 and J is TRBJ1-5, with D uncertain. CDR3 length equals 15 residues. Trimming shortened V by 0 bases and J by 0 bases, and 7 bases separated the two germline ends. Germline CDR1 and CDR2: SGHKS and YYEKEE (reference sequence). The CDR3 DNA reads TGTGCCAGCAGCTTGGCCGGGTATAGCAATCAGCCCCAGCATTTT. Translating it yields CASSLAGYSNQPQHF.

The chain links TRBV6-5 to TRBJ2-7; D might be TRBD1 (6 bases). The germline V gene encodes CDR1 MNHEY and CDR2 SVGAGI. Trimming left V 7 bases short and J 2 bases short, with 18 bases between. The CDR3 loop spans 15 amino acids. DNA for the CDR3: TGTGCCAGCACCGACTTCCGGGACACGACCTACGAGCAGTACTTC. This codes for CASTDFRDTTYEQYF.

The rearrangement uses TRBV7-3 and TRBJ2-7; 8 bases match TRBD2. V lost 4 bases and J lost 2; bases outside the gene matches: 13. This CDR3 is built from 17 residues. Germline V gene sequence: CDR1 SGHTA, CDR2 FQGTGA. CDR3 loop: CASSSHQLTSAPYEQYF. The CDR3 DNA follows: TGTGCCAGCAGCTCCCATCAACTGACTAGCGCACCCTACGAGCAGTACTTC.

This rearrangement joins TRBV18 to TRBJ2-2; 10 bases match TRBD2. Germline V gives CDR1 KGHSH, CDR2 LQKENI. CDR3 length equals 18 residues. J lost 7 bases, V lost 4 bases, and 15 bases had no gene match. CDR3: CASSLGASGSPMSGELFF. The CDR3 DNA reads as TGTGCCAGCTCACTGGGGGCTAGCGGGAGCCCCATGAGCGGGGAGCTGTTTTTT.

This clone occurred a few times. The chain couples TRBV2 to TRBJ1-1; 10 bases align to TRBD1. CDR1 and CDR2 (germline): SNHLY, FYNNEI. With V trimmed by 7 bases and J by 1 base, 3 bases remained unmatched. CDR3 length: 14 residues. The CDR3 reads CASKWDRGNTEAFF. In nucleotides, the CDR3 is TGTGCCAGCAAGTGGGACAGGGGGAACACTGAAGCTTTCTTT.

The chain joins TRBV12-5 to TRBJ1-2, with no clear D. V was trimmed by 1 base and J by 4 bases, leaving 19 bases between them. CDR1 is LGHNT, CDR2 FRNRAP, per germline. The CDR3 covers 17 residues. The CDR3 spells CASGLDEGGPLLYGYTF. The CDR3 region has the DNA TGTGCTAGTGGTTTGGACGAGGGAGGCCCCTTACTCTATGGCTACACCTTC. Combining the CDR3 with reference TRBV12-5 and TRBJ1-2 gives the whole variable domain DARVTQTPRHKVTEMGQEVTMRCQPILGHNTVFWYRQTMMQGLELLAYFRNRAPLDDSGMPKDRFSAEMPDATLATLKIQPSEPRDSAVYFCASGLDEGGPLLYGYTFGSGTRLTVV.

This chain links TRBV13 with TRBJ2-2; 7 nucleotides line up with TRBD1. Germline CDR1 PRHDT, CDR2 FYEKMQ (reference sequence). CDR3 length: 14 amino acids. With 6 bases clipped from V and 3 bases from J, the junction kept 4 bases outside the gene matches. The CDR3 DNA reads as TGTGCCAGCAGGCTGGGACAGTACACCGGGGAGCTGTTTTTT. This sequence encodes CASRLGQYTGELFF. Based on the CDR3 plus reference TRBV13 and TRBJ2-2, the full variable domain is AAGVIQSPRHLIKEKRETATLKCYPIPRHDTVYWYQQGPGQDPQFLISFYEKMQSDKGSIPDRFSAQQFSDYHSELNMSSLELGDSALYFCASRLGQYTGELFFGEGSRLTVL.